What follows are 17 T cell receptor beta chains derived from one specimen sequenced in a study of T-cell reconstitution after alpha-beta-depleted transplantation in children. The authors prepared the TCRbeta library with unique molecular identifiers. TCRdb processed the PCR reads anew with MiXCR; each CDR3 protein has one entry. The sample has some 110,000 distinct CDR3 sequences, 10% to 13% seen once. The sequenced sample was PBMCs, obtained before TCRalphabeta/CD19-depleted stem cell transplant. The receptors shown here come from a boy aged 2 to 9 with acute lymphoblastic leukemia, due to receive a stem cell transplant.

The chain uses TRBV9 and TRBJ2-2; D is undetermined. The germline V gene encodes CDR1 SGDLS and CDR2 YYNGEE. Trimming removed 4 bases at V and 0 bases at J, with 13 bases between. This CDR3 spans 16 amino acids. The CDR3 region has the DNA TGTGCCAGCAGCCCCCTCCAGATCCCGAACACCGGGGAGCTGTTTTTT. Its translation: CASSPLQIPNTGELFF.

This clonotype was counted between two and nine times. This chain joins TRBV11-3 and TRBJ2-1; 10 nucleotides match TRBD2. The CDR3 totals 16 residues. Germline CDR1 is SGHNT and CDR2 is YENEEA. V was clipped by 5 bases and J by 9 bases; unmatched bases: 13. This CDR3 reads CASSPRSQREGGEQFF. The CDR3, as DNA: TGTGCCAGCAGCCCGAGGAGCCAGCGGGAGGGGGGTGAGCAGTTCTTC.

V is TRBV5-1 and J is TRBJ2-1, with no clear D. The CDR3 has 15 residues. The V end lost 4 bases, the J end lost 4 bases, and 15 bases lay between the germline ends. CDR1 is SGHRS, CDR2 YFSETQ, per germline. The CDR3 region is CASSALPVPYNEQFF. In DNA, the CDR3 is TGCGCCAGCAGCGCGCTTCCAGTCCCATACAATGAGCAGTTCTTC.

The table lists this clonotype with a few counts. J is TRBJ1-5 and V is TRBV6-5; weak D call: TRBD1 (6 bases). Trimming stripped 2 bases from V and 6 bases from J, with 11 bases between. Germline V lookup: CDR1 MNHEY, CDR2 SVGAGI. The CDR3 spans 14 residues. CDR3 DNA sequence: TGTGCCAGCAGTTACAAAGGGGGGGGTCAGCCCCAGCATTTT. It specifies CASSYKGGGQPQHF.

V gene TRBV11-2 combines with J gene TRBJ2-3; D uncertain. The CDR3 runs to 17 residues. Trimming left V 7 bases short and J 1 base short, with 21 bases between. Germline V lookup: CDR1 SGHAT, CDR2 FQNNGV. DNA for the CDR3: TGTGCCAGCATCTGGACCAGGAATCCCGGGCGCACAGATACGCAGTATTTT. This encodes CASIWTRNPGRTDTQYF.

CDR3 nucleotide sequence: TGCAGCGTTGGGGGGGAACCGAACACTGAAGCTTTCTTT. Translation gives CSVGGEPNTEAFF. The chain is built from TRBV29-1 and TRBJ1-1; tentative D call: TRBD1 (5 bases). In germline, CDR1 is SQVTM, CDR2 ANQGSEA. The CDR3 runs to 13 residues. Trimming shortened V by 4 bases and J by 1 base, and 10 bases separated the two germline ends.

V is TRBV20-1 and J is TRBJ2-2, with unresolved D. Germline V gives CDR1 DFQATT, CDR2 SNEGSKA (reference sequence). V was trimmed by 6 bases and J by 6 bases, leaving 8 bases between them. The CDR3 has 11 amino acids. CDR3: CSAPHAGELFF. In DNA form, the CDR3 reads TGCAGTGCGCCACATGCCGGGGAGCTGTTTTTT.

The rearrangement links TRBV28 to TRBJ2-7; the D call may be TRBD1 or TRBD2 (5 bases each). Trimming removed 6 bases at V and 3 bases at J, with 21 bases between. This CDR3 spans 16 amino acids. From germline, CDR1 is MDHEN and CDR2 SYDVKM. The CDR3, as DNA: TGTGCCAGCAGGTACGGGACGGAAATTCCCTACTACGAGCAGTACTTC. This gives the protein CASRYGTEIPYYEQYF.

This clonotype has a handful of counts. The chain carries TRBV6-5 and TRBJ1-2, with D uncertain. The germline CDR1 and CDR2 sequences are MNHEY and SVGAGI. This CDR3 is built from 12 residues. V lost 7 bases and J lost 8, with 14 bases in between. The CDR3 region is CASIGQVGGYTF. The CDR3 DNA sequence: TGTGCCAGCATAGGGCAGGTGGGCGGCTACACCTTC.

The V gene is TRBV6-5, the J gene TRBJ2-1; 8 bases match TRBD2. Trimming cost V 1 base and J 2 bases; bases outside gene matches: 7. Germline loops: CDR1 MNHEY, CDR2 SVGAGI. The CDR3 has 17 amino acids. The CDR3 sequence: CASSYYPLAGTYNEQFF. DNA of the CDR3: TGTGCCAGCAGTTACTACCCCTTAGCGGGGACCTACAATGAGCAGTTCTTC.

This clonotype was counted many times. In DNA form, the CDR3 reads TGTGCCAGCAGCTCCCCTTTAAGGAGGGAGACCCAGTACTTC. Its translation is CASSSPLRRETQYF. The gene calls are TRBV12-3 or TRBV12-4 and TRBJ2-5; possible D gene TRBD2, 5 bases. Trimming took off 6 bases at V and 5 bases at J, with 16 bases between the two ends. The CDR3 sequence is 14 residues long.

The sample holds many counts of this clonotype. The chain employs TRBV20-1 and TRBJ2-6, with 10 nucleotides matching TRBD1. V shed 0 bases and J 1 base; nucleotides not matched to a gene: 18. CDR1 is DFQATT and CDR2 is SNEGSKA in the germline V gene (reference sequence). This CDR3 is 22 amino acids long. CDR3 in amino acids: CSARDRARGTGTGVSGANVLTF. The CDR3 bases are TGCAGTGCTAGAGATAGGGCTAGGGGCACCGGGACAGGGGTTTCTGGGGCCAACGTCCTGACTTTC.

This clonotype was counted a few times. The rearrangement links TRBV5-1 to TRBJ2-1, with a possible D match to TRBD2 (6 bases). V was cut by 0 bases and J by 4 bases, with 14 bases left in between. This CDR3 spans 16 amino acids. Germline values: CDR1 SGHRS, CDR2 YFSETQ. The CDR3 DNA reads TGCGCCAGCAGCTTGGCGAGACGACTAGGGTACAATGAGCAGTTCTTC. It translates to CASSLARRLGYNEQFF.

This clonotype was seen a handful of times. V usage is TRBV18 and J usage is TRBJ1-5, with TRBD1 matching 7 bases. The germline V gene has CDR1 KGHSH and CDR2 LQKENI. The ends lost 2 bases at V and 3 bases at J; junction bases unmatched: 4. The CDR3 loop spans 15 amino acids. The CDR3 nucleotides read TGTGCCAGCTCACCATCCGGGACAGACAATCAGCCCCAGCATTTT. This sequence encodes CASSPSGTDNQPQHF.

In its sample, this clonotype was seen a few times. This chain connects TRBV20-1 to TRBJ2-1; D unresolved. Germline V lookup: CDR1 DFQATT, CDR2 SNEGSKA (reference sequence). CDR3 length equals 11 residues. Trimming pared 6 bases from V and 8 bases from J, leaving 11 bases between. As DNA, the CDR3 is TGCAGTGCCTCCCGTCGGTATGAGCAGTTCTTC. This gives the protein CSASRRYEQFF.

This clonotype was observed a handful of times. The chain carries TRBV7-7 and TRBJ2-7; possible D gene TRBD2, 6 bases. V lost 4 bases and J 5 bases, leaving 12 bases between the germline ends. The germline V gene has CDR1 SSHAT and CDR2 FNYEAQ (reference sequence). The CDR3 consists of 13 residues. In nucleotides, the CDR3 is TGTGCCAGCAGCTCCGCGGAGGGCGACGAGCAGTACTTC. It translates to CASSSAEGDEQYF.

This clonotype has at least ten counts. CDR3 protein: CSAIKRGRVKNEQFF. CDR3 nucleotide sequence: TGCAGTGCCATTAAACGCGGGAGGGTAAAGAATGAGCAGTTCTTC. The chain has TRBV20-1 and TRBJ2-1; 9 bases fit TRBD2. The CDR3 has 15 amino acids. V trimming: 6 bases; J trimming: 7 bases; junction bases outside the gene matches: 13. Germline-derived CDR1 and CDR2 are DFQATT and SNEGSKA (reference sequence).